The 32 T cell receptor beta chains below were found in one sample sequenced in a study of blood T cell repertoires in COVID-19. Produced via immunoSEQ multiplex PCR; TCRdb's table is partial and in-frame only. The sample has 200,000 to 250,000 clones; under 90% are singletons. Specimen: peripheral blood. The receptors derive from a woman of 80 years or more with COVID-19, enrolled during active disease.

In DNA, the CDR3 is TGTGCCAGCAGTGAAGCGCGACAAGTTTTTTTCAGGCCCCTCCACTTT. Translating it yields CASSEARQVFFRPLHF. The chain recombines TRBV6-1 with TRBJ1-6, with unresolved D. The germline V and J ends were trimmed by 0 bases and 13 bases, with 19 bases remaining between them. The CDR3 consists of 16 residues. From germline, CDR1 is MNHNS and CDR2 SASEGT.

A note on this clone: Additional DNA sequences in this sample encode the identical CDR3. The chain has TRBV3-1 (or the pseudogene TRBV3-2) and TRBJ1-2; TRBD1 matches at 8 bases. Germline CDR1 is LGHDT and CDR2 is YNNKEL (reference sequence). The CDR3 has 14 amino acids. After removal of 1 base from V and 2 bases from J, the junction contained 0 bases not matched to a gene. CDR3 coding DNA: TGTGCCAGCAGCCAAGGGACAGGGAACTATGGCTACACCTTC. Its translation: CASSQGTGNYGYTF.

This clone showed up just a few times. The CDR3 region is CASSYKTLKNYGYTF. The CDR3, as DNA: TGTGCCAGCAGTTACAAGACACTGAAGAACTATGGCTACACCTTC. The rearrangement uses TRBV6-5 and TRBJ1-2; D gene unclear. This CDR3 is 15 amino acids long. The V gene's germline CDR1 is MNHEY and CDR2 SVGAGI. V gave up 2 bases and J gave up 2 bases, with 12 bases separating them.

The chain uses TRBV6-5 and TRBJ1-1, with D possibly matching TRBD1 (5 bases). The V end was cut by 2 bases, the J end by 1 base, with 14 bases between. The CDR3 totals 16 residues. Germline V gene data show CDR1 as MNHEY and CDR2 as SVGAGI. This chain's CDR3 is CASSYIGGFANTEAFF. The CDR3 region has the DNA TGTGCCAGCAGTTACATCGGGGGATTTGCGAACACTGAAGCTTTCTTT.

This clone was found a few times. Other DNA sequences in this specimen translate into the identical CDR3. The CDR3 region is CASSGQGNTEAFF. DNA for the CDR3: TGTGCCAGCAGTGGACAGGGGAACACTGAAGCTTTCTTT. This chain uses TRBV2 with TRBJ1-1; 7 bases are shared with TRBD1. The J segment lost 1 base and the V segment lost 4 bases, leaving 0 bases of the junction unmatched. CDR3 length equals 13 residues. Germline values: CDR1 SNHLY, CDR2 FYNNEI.

The gene calls are TRBV5-4 and TRBJ2-5; D remains ambiguous. The germline V gene encodes CDR1 SGHNT and CDR2 YYREEE (reference sequence). The CDR3 sequence is 12 residues long. V was cut by 1 base and J by 3 bases, with 4 bases left in between. The CDR3 DNA reads as TGTGCCAGCAGCTTGCCGGAAGAGACCCAGTACTTC. This encodes CASSLPEETQYF.

The V and J genes are TRBV7-3 and TRBJ2-5; 7 bases map to TRBD1. V was clipped by 2 bases and J by 2 bases; unmatched bases: 5. CDR1 and CDR2 from the germline V gene are SGHTA and FQGTGA. The CDR3 is 15 residues long. CDR3 in amino acids: CASSLQPGGQETQYF. The DNA for the CDR3 is TGTGCCAGCAGCTTACAACCAGGGGGACAAGAGACCCAGTACTTC.

This clone has a single count. The CDR3 spells CASSLTRQLNTGELFF. The DNA for the CDR3 is TGTGCCAGCAGCTTAACACGACAGCTGAACACCGGGGAGCTGTTTTTT. This sequence joins TRBV7-3 and TRBJ2-2, with a tentative D call TRBD1 (5 bases). CDR3 length equals 16 residues. Germline V gives CDR1 SGHTA, CDR2 FQGTGA. V was trimmed by 0 bases and J by 1 base, leaving 9 bases between them.

The chain couples TRBV5-4 to TRBJ2-1; D is unresolved. Germline V lookup: CDR1 SGHNT, CDR2 YYREEE (reference sequence). The CDR3 extends over 13 amino acids. With 0 bases removed from V and 6 bases from J, the gap between germline ends came to 7 bases. The CDR3 coding sequence is TGTGCCAGCAGCTTGGGGGCTTCCAATGAGCAGTTCTTC. This codes for CASSLGASNEQFF.

The chain uses TRBV12-3 or TRBV12-4 and TRBJ1-3; D not resolved. Trimming took 10 bases from V and 0 from J, leaving 10 bases between them. The CDR3 is 13 amino acids. CDR3 DNA sequence: TGTGCCACCCAGACAAACTCTGGAAACACCATATATTTT. Amino acid sequence: CATQTNSGNTIYF.

The chain combines TRBV5-1 with TRBJ2-1; 7 bases map to TRBD2. The V gene end was trimmed by 0 bases and the J gene end by 2 bases; junction bases not matched to a gene: 5. This CDR3 is built from 16 residues. Germline V lookup: CDR1 SGHRS, CDR2 YFSETQ. The CDR3 is CASSLGSSGPYNEQFF. The CDR3, as DNA: TGCGCCAGCAGCTTGGGGTCTAGCGGACCCTACAATGAGCAGTTCTTC.

The chain employs TRBV7-3 and TRBJ2-2; TRBD2 matches at 7 bases. CDR1 is SGHTA and CDR2 is FQGTGA in the germline V gene. The CDR3 runs to 14 residues. With V trimmed by 6 bases and J by 7 bases, 8 bases remained unmatched. CDR3 region: CASSKTSDGGELFF. DNA of the CDR3: TGTGCCAGCAGTAAAACTAGCGACGGCGGGGAGCTGTTTTTT.

The chain carries TRBV3-1 (or the pseudogene TRBV3-2) and TRBJ2-1; TRBD2 matches at 7 bases. Germline lookup yields CDR1 LGHDT and CDR2 YNNKEL (reference sequence). The CDR3 is 16 amino acids. Germline trimming cut 1 base from V and 1 base from J; bases unmatched to any gene: 4. This CDR3 reads CASSQVAGVSYNEQFF. The CDR3 DNA sequence: TGTGCCAGCAGCCAAGTTGCGGGAGTATCCTACAATGAGCAGTTCTTC.

This clone was detected ten times or more. The CDR3 spells CASGGNIQYF. CDR3 sequence (DNA): TGTGCCAGCGGAGGAAACATTCAGTACTTC. The chain links TRBV2 to TRBJ2-4; possibly TRBD2 for D (5 bases). The CDR3 consists of 10 residues. The V and J ends lost 8 bases and 6 bases respectively, with 5 bases between them. CDR1 is SNHLY and CDR2 is FYNNEI in the germline V gene.

The J gene is TRBJ1-1, the V gene TRBV10-1; D unclear. Looked up from germline, CDR1 is WNHNN and CDR2 is SYGVQD (reference sequence). Trimming shortened V by 0 bases and J by 6 bases, and 11 bases separated the two germline ends. The CDR3 spans 14 residues. CDR3 residues: CASSESPGGSEAFF. The CDR3 DNA is TGCGCCAGCAGTGAGTCTCCGGGTGGGTCTGAAGCTTTCTTT.

CDR3 nucleotides: TGTGCCAGCGACAGCATGAACACTGAAGCTTTCTTT. It specifies CASDSMNTEAFF. The chain joins TRBV28 to TRBJ1-1; D may be TRBD1 (5 bases). V was pared by 8 bases and J by 0 bases, with 7 bases between. CDR1 is MDHEN and CDR2 is SYDVKM in the germline V gene. The CDR3 sequence is 12 residues long.

J is TRBJ1-1 and V is TRBV9, with 10 nucleotides matching TRBD1. The germline gives CDR1 SGDLS, CDR2 YYNGEE. Germline trimming cut 3 bases from V and 1 base from J; bases unmatched to any gene: 0. The CDR3 covers 14 residues. Here the CDR3 reads CASSGTGGNTEAFF. In DNA form, the CDR3 reads TGTGCCAGCAGCGGGACAGGGGGGAACACTGAAGCTTTCTTT.

The chain joins TRBV2 to TRBJ1-2, with 9 bases fitting TRBD1. The CDR3 is made up of 14 amino acids. Trimming at V came to 7 bases and at J to 4 bases, leaving 7 bases not matched to a gene. Germline V gene lookup returns CDR1 SNHLY and CDR2 FYNNEI. CDR3 loop: CASTPGQGLYGYTF. The CDR3 DNA reads TGTGCCAGCACACCGGGACAGGGACTCTATGGCTACACCTTC.

The chain couples TRBV11-2 to TRBJ2-7; no clear D. In germline, CDR1 is SGHAT, CDR2 FQNNGV. V lost 4 bases and J lost 4, with 11 bases in between. This CDR3 has 13 amino acids. As DNA, the CDR3 is TGTGCCAGCAGCTCGGGTGGTGGATACGAGCAGTACTTC. This encodes CASSSGGGYEQYF.

This clone was found a few times. The chain combines TRBV3-1 (or the pseudogene TRBV3-2) with TRBJ2-5, with D tentatively TRBD2 (5 bases). Trimming pared 0 bases from V and 5 bases from J, leaving 10 bases between. This CDR3 spans 14 amino acids. CDR1 is LGHDT, CDR2 YNNKEL, per germline (reference sequence). The CDR3 bases are TGTGCCAGCAGCCAAGATCATCGCGGGGAGACCCAGTACTTC. Protein product: CASSQDHRGETQYF.

To note about this clone: The junction differs from germline at one of its ends, possibly a read error. The chain couples TRBV12-3 or TRBV12-4 to TRBJ2-7; TRBD1 is a possible D gene (5 bases). CDR3 size: 11 residues. The chain's CDR3 is CASSTSRAISF. The CDR3 nucleotides read TGTGCCAGCAGTACTTCCAGGGCAATCTCCTTC.

This chain joins TRBV20-1 and TRBJ1-5; 11 positions match TRBD1. Germline loops: CDR1 DFQATT, CDR2 SNEGSKA (reference sequence). The junction had 9 bases not matched to a gene; V was cut back by 3 bases and J by 8 bases. The CDR3 covers 15 residues. The CDR3 DNA reads as TGCAGTGCTAGTACCGGGACAGGGGGATCCGAGCCCCAGCATTTT. Translation gives CSASTGTGGSEPQHF.

The CDR3 nucleotides are TGTGCCAGCAGTGAGACGGGGACCCAAGGGAGGGGCATTCAGTACTTC. This encodes CASSETGTQGRGIQYF. The rearrangement uses TRBV6-1 and TRBJ2-4; the match to TRBD2 covers 7 bases. Per germline, CDR1 MNHNS and CDR2 SASEGT. The CDR3 has 16 residues. The V gene end was trimmed by 3 bases and the J gene end by 9 bases; junction bases not matched to a gene: 14.

In this sample, this clone turned up once. The gene calls are TRBV5-1 and TRBJ1-3; D is possibly TRBD1 (5 bases). Germline V gene sequence: CDR1 SGHRS, CDR2 YFSETQ. The V end was cut by 5 bases, the J end by 1 base, with 7 bases between. The CDR3 is 13 residues long. The CDR3 protein is CASSQGSGNTIYF. The CDR3 bases are TGCGCCAGCAGTCAGGGATCTGGAAACACCATATATTTT.

The V and J genes are TRBV28 and TRBJ1-1; 7 nucleotides line up with TRBD1. J lost 1 base, V lost 8 bases, and 4 bases had no gene match. The CDR3 length is 13 residues. CDR1 and CDR2 (germline): MDHEN, SYDVKM. CDR3 sequence reads: CASGTVGNTEAFF. As DNA, the CDR3 is TGTGCCAGCGGGACAGTTGGGAACACTGAAGCTTTCTTT.

The rearrangement uses TRBV3-1 (or the pseudogene TRBV3-2) and TRBJ1-3; D is possibly TRBD1 (6 bases). The germline gives CDR1 LGHDT, CDR2 YNNKEL (reference sequence). The CDR3 has 18 amino acids. The V end was cut by 0 bases, the J end by 1 base, with 16 bases between. In DNA, the CDR3 is TGTGCCAGCAGCCAAGAGGGGGGGGGCCGCCTATCTGGAAACACCATATATTTT. Encoded protein: CASSQEGGGRLSGNTIYF.

The rearrangement links TRBV27 to TRBJ2-7; D ambiguous. Deletions cut 5 bases from V and 0 bases from J, with 14 bases between. From germline, CDR1 is MNHEY and CDR2 SMNVEV (reference sequence). This CDR3 contains 15 residues. The CDR3 DNA reads TGTGCCAGCAGTCCCTTCCGTCAGATCTCCTACGAGCAGTACTTC. The encoded protein is CASSPFRQISYEQYF.

V is TRBV18 and J is TRBJ2-1; D may be TRBD1 (6 bases). Germline V lookup: CDR1 KGHSH, CDR2 LQKENI. The CDR3 runs to 14 residues. The V and J ends lost 5 bases and 6 bases respectively, with 14 bases between them. DNA for the CDR3: TGTGCCAGCTCAAGGCCAGGGGTGGGCAATGAGCAGTTCTTC. Protein product: CASSRPGVGNEQFF.

The chain couples TRBV10-3 to TRBJ1-3, with 7 nucleotides matching TRBD1. The CDR3 consists of 14 residues. From germline, CDR1 is ENHRY and CDR2 SYGVKD. With 6 bases clipped from V and 8 bases from J, the junction kept 10 bases outside the gene matches. The CDR3 DNA sequence: TGTGCCATCAGGCCTGGGACAGTCCGAGACACCATATATTTT. Its translation is CAIRPGTVRDTIYF.

This chain connects TRBV6-1 to TRBJ1-2, with TRBD1 matching 8 bases. J was trimmed by 6 bases and V by 2 bases; bases with no gene match: 5. Germline CDR1 MNHNS, CDR2 SASEGT. The CDR3 runs to 14 residues. The CDR3 spells CASSELGQADGYTF. CDR3 in DNA: TGTGCCAGCAGTGAATTGGGACAGGCAGATGGCTACACCTTC.

The chain recombines TRBV18 with TRBJ2-1; 7 nucleotides agree with TRBD1. CDR3 size: 15 residues. After removal of 3 bases from V and 10 bases from J, the junction contained 12 bases not matched to a gene. Germline V gives CDR1 KGHSH, CDR2 LQKENI. The CDR3 loop reads CASSPGTARAWEQFF. CDR3 nucleotide sequence: TGTGCCAGCTCACCGGGGACAGCACGAGCCTGGGAGCAGTTCTTC.

In this sample, this clone turned up once. The chain recombines TRBV7-2 with TRBJ2-3; TRBD1 is a possible D gene (6 bases). Trimming took off 9 bases at V and 2 bases at J, with 18 bases between the two ends. Per germline, CDR1 SGHTA and CDR2 FQGNSA. This CDR3 spans 15 amino acids. CDR3 amino acids: CARKSTGILTDTQYF. CDR3 nucleotide sequence: TGTGCCAGGAAGTCGACAGGAATTCTCACAGATACGCAGTATTTT.